This T cell receptor beta chain was recorded in a study of cytomegalovirus exposure and HLA in healthy donors. As to this clone: Its specificity is not known.

V dropped 1 base and J dropped 5 bases, with 12 bases sitting between them. CDR3 size: 15 residues. Germline V gene sequence: CDR1 SEHNR, CDR2 FQNEAQ (reference sequence). The study's findings and limits: More clonal expansion characterized HLA-associated TCR beta chains than equally common others in a later analysis. A few of the chains that were CMV-associated were confirmed in vitro to be specific for CMV antigens. Among immune exposure information, only CMV serostatus was available.

Amplification used 60 Vbeta primers and 13 Jbeta primers. How the authors handled the data: Approximately 11 million of tens of millions of unique TCR beta chains were shared, per a later count. Libraries were prepared by immunoSEQ multiplex PCR; TCRdb keeps only in-frame clonotypes and omits some of them. V and J calls and clone size are copied from that table; D and trimming were computed from the DNA. The repertoire includes 150,000 to 200,000 clones, roughly three quarters of them detected once, and 3.1% sits in the top ten. The J gene is TRBJ1-5, the V gene TRBV7-9, with unresolved D. The material sequenced was PBMCs. The sequence was collected from a male donor in good health and CMV-seronegative. DNA for the CDR3: TGTGCCAGCAGCTTAGGACTCCAGAATTATCAGCCCCAGCATTTT. Translation gives CASSLGLQNYQPQHF.